Below are 20 T cell receptor beta chains sequenced from a single sample in a study of tumor and adjacent non-tumor tissue in lung cancer. TCRbeta libraries were built with three rounds of nested PCR, modified from ARM-PCR. TCRdb recomputed calls from the multiplex PCR reads with MiXCR, one row per CDR3 protein. This sample carries 50,000 to 70,000 distinct CDR3 sequences, roughly 57% of them seen once, and the ten largest clones take 25% to 35%. No cell sorting was done before RNA was extracted from the tissue. Distant lung tissue was collected more than 3 cm away from the tumor edge. The sample was distant non-tumor lung tissue. The receptors derive from a man in his 70s with non-small cell lung cancer.

This clonotype was detected only once. A much larger clone differs by one base, so this may be a read error. The chain combines TRBV4-1 with TRBJ2-1; D is perhaps TRBD2 (6 bases). Germline V gives CDR1 MGHRA, CDR2 YSYEKL. The CDR3 is made up of 18 amino acids. The ends were cut back, 0 bases at V and 6 bases at J, with 21 bases in the middle. This CDR3 is CASSQDLEDGGICNEQFF. The CDR3 region has the DNA TGCGCCAGCAGCCAAGATTTAGAGGACGGGGGAATTTGCAATGAGCAGTTCTTC.

Regarding this clonotype: A much larger clonotype is one base distant, so this may be a read error. The chain couples TRBV29-1 to TRBJ1-1; D gene uncertain. The CDR3 has 13 amino acids. Germline values: CDR1 SQVTM, CDR2 ANQGSEA. The CDR3 coding sequence is TGCAGCGTTGACTCCCAGATGAACACTGAAGCTCTCTTT. Protein: CSVDSQMNTEALF.

The chain recombines TRBV7-9 with TRBJ2-1; 10 nucleotides agree with TRBD1. The germline CDR1 and CDR2 sequences are SEHNR and FQNEAQ (reference sequence). This CDR3 region has 13 residues. The V segment lost 11 bases and the J segment 8 bases; nucleotides outside the gene matches: 9. CDR3 sequence: CAGQRQGADEQFF. The DNA for the CDR3 is TGTGCCGGGCAAAGACAGGGGGCTGATGAGCAGTTCTTC.

A remark on this clonotype: Germline and junction disagree at one end, which may indicate a read error. V usage is TRBV11-1 and J usage is TRBJ2-2; TRBD1 matches 8 bases. CDR1 SGHAT and CDR2 FQDESV come from the germline V gene (reference sequence). The CDR3 spans 17 residues. Written as DNA, the CDR3 is TGTGCCAGCAGCTGGCGCACAGGGGGAGAGGGCACCCGGGAGCTGTTTTTT. Translation: CASSWRTGGEGTRELFF.

On this clonotype: This could be a read error, since a much larger clone is one nucleotide away. This chain links TRBV6-1 with TRBJ1-5; possibly TRBD1 for D (6 bases). The CDR3 has 13 amino acids. Germline CDR1 MNHNS, CDR2 SASEGT. CDR3 loop: CVSSGYRDQPQHF. DNA for the CDR3: TGTGTCAGCAGTGGATACAGGGACCAGCCCCAGCATTTT.

This clonotype has a handful of counts. This sequence joins TRBV19 and TRBJ1-2; 8 nucleotides match TRBD1. CDR1 is LNHDA and CDR2 is SQIVND in the germline V gene (reference sequence). The CDR3 loop spans 13 amino acids. The trim removed 9 bases at V and 2 bases at J, leaving 5 bases unmatched. In DNA form, the CDR3 reads TGTGCCAGCCGACAGGGGCCGAACTATGGCTACACCTTC. This translates into CASRQGPNYGYTF.

In regard to this clonotype: Being one base from a much bigger clone, this may be a read error. The CDR3 carries no conserved terminal phenylalanine or tryptophan, so it likely arises from a read error. V gene TRBV13 combines with J gene TRBJ2-7; perhaps TRBD1 as D (6 bases). The CDR3 spans 12 residues. V was pared by 4 bases and J by 4 bases, with 8 bases between. The germline gives CDR1 PRHDT, CDR2 FYEKMQ (reference sequence). This chain's CDR3 is CASSSQGYEQYL. The CDR3, as DNA: TGTGCCAGCAGCTCCCAGGGGTACGAGCAGTACTTG.

This clonotype occurred once. The junction departs from germline at one end; a sequencing error may be responsible. This chain joins TRBV5-6 and TRBJ1-5; no clear D gene. The CDR3 loop spans 17 amino acids. CDR1 is SGHDT, CDR2 YYEEEE, per germline. The chain's CDR3 is CTSSLTRGIYSNQPQHF. CDR3 DNA sequence: TGTACCAGCAGCTTGACTCGAGGGATATATAGCAATCAGCCCCAGCATTTT. Full variable domain (outside the CDR3, taken from reference TRBV5-6 and TRBJ1-5): DAGVTQSPTHLIKTRGQQVTLRCSPKSGHDTVSWYQQALGQGPQFIFQYYEEEERQRGNFPDRFSGHQFPNYSSELNVNALLLGDSALYLCTSSLTRGIYSNQPQHFGDGTRLSIL.

Only one count was recorded for this clonotype. A much larger clone differs from this one at a single base, so this may be a read error. This chain connects TRBV6-1 to TRBJ2-7; D uncertain. Per the germline V gene, CDR1 is MNHNS and CDR2 is SASEGT. This CDR3 is built from 14 residues. The CDR3 bases are TGTGCCAGCGCAAAAGCCCCCAGTACCTACAAGCAGTACTTC. Amino acids: CASAKAPSTYKQYF.

Concerning this clonotype: At one boundary the junction diverges from the germline segment, which might be a read error. The rearrangement links TRBV5-4 to TRBJ1-2, with a possible D match to TRBD1 (5 bases). Per germline, CDR1 SGHNT and CDR2 YYREEE (reference sequence). This CDR3 region has 12 residues. The CDR3 reads CGSSFDSFGYTF. CDR3 sequence (DNA): TGTGGCAGCAGCTTCGACAGTTTTGGCTACACCTTC.

This clonotype was seen once. A single base separates this from a much larger clone, so it may be a read error. V gene TRBV4-1 combines with J gene TRBJ2-3, with 9 bases matching TRBD1. This CDR3 is built from 16 residues. Per the germline V gene, CDR1 is MGHRA and CDR2 is YSYEKL. Here the CDR3 DNA reads TGCGCCAGCAGCCTCCCGGACAGGGGCCGCACAAATACGCAGTATTTT. Its translation: CASSLPDRGRTNTQYF.

This clonotype was seen repeatedly, ten times or more. V usage is TRBV5-6 and J usage is TRBJ2-5, with TRBD1 matching over 8 bases. Germline CDR1 SGHDT, CDR2 YYEEEE. The CDR3 length is 13 residues. Germline trimming cut 4 bases from V and 14 bases from J; bases unmatched to any gene: 13. CDR3 sequence: CASSPIGQGQSYF. CDR3 coding DNA: TGTGCCAGCAGCCCAATCGGACAGGGACAGTCCTACTTC.

The gene calls are TRBV5-1 and TRBJ2-3; unclear D gene. Germline CDR1 and CDR2: SGHRS and YFSETQ. V was shortened by 2 bases and J by 6 bases, with 16 bases between the two germline ends. The CDR3 has 15 amino acids. The CDR3 nucleotides read TGCGCCAGCAGCTTAGACTCAACAGTGACGGATACGCAGTATTTT. Protein sequence: CASSLDSTVTDTQYF. Combining the CDR3 with reference TRBV5-1 and TRBJ2-3 gives the whole variable domain KAGVTQTPRYLIKTRGQQVTLSCSPISGHRSVSWYQQTPGQGLQFLFEYFSETQRNKGNFPGRFSGRQFSNSRSEMNVSTLELGDSALYLCASSLDSTVTDTQYFGPGTRLTVL.

The CDR3 is CASSGGYLGQVNTEAFF. CDR3 bases: TGTGCCAGCAGTGGAGGTTATTTGGGACAGGTGAACACTGAAGCTTTCTTT. The V call is TRBV6-1, the J call TRBJ1-1, with 8 bases identical to TRBD1. V shed 4 bases and J 0 bases; nucleotides not matched to a gene: 10. CDR3 size: 17 residues. Germline loops: CDR1 MNHNS, CDR2 SASEGT.

This clonotype turned up a few times. The chain recombines TRBV27 with TRBJ2-7, with a weak D call TRBD1 (5 bases). Germline-derived CDR1 and CDR2 are MNHEY and SMNVEV (reference sequence). The CDR3 covers 15 residues. Trimming left V 3 bases short and J 6 bases short, with 18 bases between. The CDR3: CASSFGQGLVGEQYF. CDR3 coding DNA: TGTGCCAGCAGTTTCGGCCAGGGATTAGTAGGCGAGCAGTACTTC.

There are many counts of this clonotype. CDR3 nucleotide sequence: TGTGCCAGCAGTTACTCCCGGCGGGGGGGCAATGAGCAGTTCTTC. It yields the protein CASSYSRRGGNEQFF. The chain is built from TRBV6-5 and TRBJ2-1, with 9 bases that match TRBD2. V trimming: 0 bases; J trimming: 6 bases; junction bases outside the gene matches: 3. The CDR3 spans 15 residues. The germline V gene encodes CDR1 MNHEY and CDR2 SVGAGI.

This chain links TRBV14 with TRBJ1-4; the D is unclear. Germline V gene data show CDR1 as SGHDN and CDR2 as FVKESK. This CDR3 contains 16 residues. DNA for the CDR3: TGTACTAGCAGCCAAGATTCCGGGATGTACTTTGAAAAACTGTTTTTT. Translating it yields CTSSQDSGMYFEKLFF.

As regards this clonotype: This sequence may be a read error, since a much larger clone differs from it by one base. CDR3 amino acids: CASNQGRDRGYGYAF. The DNA for the CDR3 is TGTGCCAGCAACCAAGGGAGGGACAGGGGTTATGGCTACGCCTTC. The chain has TRBV4-2 and TRBJ1-2; 10 nucleotides agree with TRBD1. Looked up from germline, CDR1 is LGHNA and CDR2 is YNFKEQ. The CDR3 contains 15 residues.

Turning to this clonotype: At one end the junction does not follow the germline gene, possibly because of a read error. This chain joins TRBV4-1 and TRBJ2-1; 8 positions match TRBD1. The length of the CDR3 is 16 residues. Germline CDR1 MGHRA, CDR2 YSYEKL. In nucleotides, the CDR3 is TGCGCCAACAGCCCAGGGGGCCGGACTCAAAGCTACGGGCAATTCTTC. This sequence encodes CANSPGGRTQSYGQFF.

As concerns this clonotype: Since the CDR3 does not end with the conserved phenylalanine or tryptophan, this likely comes from a read error. V is TRBV5-8 and J is TRBJ2-5; TRBD2 is a possible D gene (5 bases). The germline V gene encodes CDR1 SGHTS and CDR2 YDEGEE. The CDR3 has 15 residues. CDR3: CASGLAGMVGETQYL. CDR3 in DNA: TGTGCCAGCGGCTTGGCGGGTATGGTGGGAGAGACCCAGTACCTC.